These 2 T cell receptor beta chains were all obtained from the same sample, sequenced in a study of neurological immune-mediated disorders. A single record per CDR3 protein comes from TCRdb applying MiXCR to the 5' RACE reads. This sample has about 66,000 distinct CDR3 sequences, with roughly 4.8% found just once. The sample comprised PBMCs. These receptor sequences come from a woman in her 70s with multiple sclerosis.

Ten or more counts support this clonotype. The V call is TRBV20-1, the J call TRBJ2-1; a possible D gene is TRBD1 (5 bases). The CDR3 is made up of 12 amino acids. Germline V gene lookup returns CDR1 DFQATT and CDR2 SNEGSKA (reference sequence). The V gene lost 6 bases and the J gene lost 4 bases, with 10 bases spanning the gap. The CDR3 here is CSAPRQYNEQFF. CDR3 DNA sequence: TGCAGTGCGCCCAGACAGTACAATGAGCAGTTCTTC.

The V and J genes are TRBV7-9 and TRBJ2-7, with TRBD2 identical over 7 bases. This CDR3 spans 15 amino acids. Germline values: CDR1 SEHNR, CDR2 FQNEAQ (reference sequence). Germline trimming cut 2 bases from V and 4 bases from J; bases unmatched to any gene: 8. CDR3 coding DNA: TGTGCCAGCAGCTTACTTAGGACTAGGCGGTACGAGCAGTACTTC. This gives the protein CASSLLRTRRYEQYF.